The clone carrying this T cell receptor beta chain was picked up a small number of times. Its antigen is not known. The sample originates from a study of T-cell reconstitution after alpha-beta-depleted transplantation in children. Study-wide results and caveats: Surviving recipient T cells and thymic progenitors underlay high day-60 TCRbeta diversity in some patients. Reportedly, alpha-beta T cells present about two months post-transplant originated from several hundred expanded clones of graft origin. The main origin of T-cell counts and diversity one year after transplant was newly produced T cells.

Preparation of the TCRbeta library was carried out with unique molecular identifiers. TCRdb re-derived calls from the PCR reads in MiXCR, one entry per CDR3 protein. This table holds 200,000 or so distinct CDR3 sequences, around 7% found once. Germline V lookup: CDR1 MDHEN, CDR2 SYDVKM. The CDR3 totals 11 residues. The clonotype comes from a boy aged 2 to 10 with acute lymphoblastic leukemia, due to receive a stem cell transplant. The gene calls are TRBV28 and TRBJ1-1; D unresolved. The sequences come from PBMCs, collected before TCRalphabeta/CD19-depleted stem cell transplant. CDR3 loop: CASLLNTEAFF. The CDR3 nucleotides read TGTGCGAGCTTGTTGAACACTGAAGCTTTCTTT.